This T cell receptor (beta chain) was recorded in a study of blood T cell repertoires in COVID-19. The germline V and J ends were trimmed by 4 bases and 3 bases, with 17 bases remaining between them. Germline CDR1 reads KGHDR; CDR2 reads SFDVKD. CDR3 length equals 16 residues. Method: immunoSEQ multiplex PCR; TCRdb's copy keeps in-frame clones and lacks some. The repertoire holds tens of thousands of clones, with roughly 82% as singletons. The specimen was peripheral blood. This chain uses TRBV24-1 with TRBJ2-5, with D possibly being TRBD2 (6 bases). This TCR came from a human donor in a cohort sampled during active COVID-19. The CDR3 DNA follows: TGTGCCACCAGTGAGGACATGGGAGGCGGAAAAGAGACCCAGTACTTC. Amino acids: CATSEDMGGGKETQYF.